This T cell receptor beta chain was documented in a study of T cell clonality in common variable immunodeficiency. Study-level findings and limits: What drives increased CVID clonality needs T cell subpopulation sequencing. Repertoire-complication correlations in CVID were limited by patient heterogeneity. In common variable immunodeficiency, TCR beta chains reportedly carried fewer deletions and N-nucleotide insertions.

TCRdb keeps only in-frame clones here, not all; method: immunoSEQ multiplex PCR. The table lists 42,000 or so clones, with no singletons. The ends were cut back, 3 bases at V and 0 bases at J, with 13 bases in the middle. Germline assignment: CDR1 DFQATT and CDR2 SNEGSKA (reference sequence). The CDR3 covers 15 residues. Caucasian heritage predominated among both patients and controls. This clone has at least ten counts. The target antigen is unknown. Read data end 3 residues before the CDR3 end; the end is taken from the germline J gene. This chain links TRBV20-1 with TRBJ2-3, with D perhaps matching TRBD2 (5 bases). This TCR came from a person aged 18-69 years in good health. Sequenced: peripheral blood mononuclear cells. This CDR3 is CSASQSRGSTDTQYF. CDR3 DNA (partial): TGCAGTGCTAGTCAGTCCCGGGGTAGCACAGATACG.